This record concerns one T cell receptor (beta chain) sequence. Its antigen remains unknown. Produced via immunoSEQ multiplex PCR; TCRdb's table is partial and in-frame only. Of roughly 77,000 clones listed, roughly four fifths are singletons. This specimen comes from a study of OX40 agonist ivuxolimab in advanced cancers. Across the whole study: Partial response was recorded in three patients: one hepatocellular carcinoma and two cutaneous melanoma cases. Study outcomes and limitations: Expanded clones were, on average, more numerous among CD8+ T cells than CD4+. Clonal expansion from baseline to week 6 occurred in both CD4+ and CD8+ T cells.

Peripheral blood came from all dose cohorts at three timepoints. The germline CDR1 and CDR2 sequences are SEHNR and FQNEAQ (reference sequence). With 5 bases removed from V and 3 bases from J, the gap between germline ends came to 19 bases. This CDR3 has 16 residues. This sample comprised CD4+ or CD8+ T cells sorted from blood, obtained in a trial of the OX40 agonist ivuxolimab. The genes are TRBV7-9 and TRBJ1-2, with a weak D call TRBD1 (6 bases). The sequence derives from an adult with an advanced solid tumor such as melanoma, head and neck, liver or kidney cancer. The CDR3 DNA sequence: TGTGCCAGCAGCCCTTCTGAACAGGGACAAGACTATGGCTACACCTTC. Translated: CASSPSEQGQDYGYTF.